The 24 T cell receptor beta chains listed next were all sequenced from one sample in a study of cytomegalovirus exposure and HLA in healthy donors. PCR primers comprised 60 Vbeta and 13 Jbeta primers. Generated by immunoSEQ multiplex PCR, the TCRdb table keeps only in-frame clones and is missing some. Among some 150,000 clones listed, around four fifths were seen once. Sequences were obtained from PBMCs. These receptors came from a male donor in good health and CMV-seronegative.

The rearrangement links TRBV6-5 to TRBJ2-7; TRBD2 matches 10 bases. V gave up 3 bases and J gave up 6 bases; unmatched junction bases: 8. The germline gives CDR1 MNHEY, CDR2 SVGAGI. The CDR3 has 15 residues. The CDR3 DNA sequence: TGTGCCAGCAGTTATGGGAGCGGGGGGGCTAGCGAGCAGTACTTC. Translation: CASSYGSGGASEQYF.

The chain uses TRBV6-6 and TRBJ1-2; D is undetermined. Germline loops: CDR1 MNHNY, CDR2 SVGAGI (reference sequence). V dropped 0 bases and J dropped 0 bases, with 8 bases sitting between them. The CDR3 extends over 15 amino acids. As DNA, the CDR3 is TGTGCCAGCAGTTACTCGAACGGAGCTAACTATGGCTACACCTTC. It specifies CASSYSNGANYGYTF.

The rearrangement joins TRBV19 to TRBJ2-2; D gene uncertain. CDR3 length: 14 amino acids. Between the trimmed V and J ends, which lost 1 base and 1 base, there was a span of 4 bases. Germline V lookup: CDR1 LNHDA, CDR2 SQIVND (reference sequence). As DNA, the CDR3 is TGTGCCAGTAGTATAGTACTGAACACCGGGGAGCTGTTTTTT. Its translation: CASSIVLNTGELFF.

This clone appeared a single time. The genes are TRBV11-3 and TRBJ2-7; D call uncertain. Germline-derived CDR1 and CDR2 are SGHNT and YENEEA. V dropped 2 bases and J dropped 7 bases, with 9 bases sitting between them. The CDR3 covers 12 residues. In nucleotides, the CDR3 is TGTGCCAGCAGCTTAAGCCCCACGGAGCAGTACTTC. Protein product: CASSLSPTEQYF.

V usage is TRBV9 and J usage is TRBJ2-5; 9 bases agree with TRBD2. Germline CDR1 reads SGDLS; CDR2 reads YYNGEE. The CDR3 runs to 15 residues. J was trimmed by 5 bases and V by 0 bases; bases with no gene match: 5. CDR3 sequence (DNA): TGTGCCAGCAGCGTAGGCGGGGGGGCAGTGGAGACCCAGTACTTC. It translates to CASSVGGGAVETQYF.

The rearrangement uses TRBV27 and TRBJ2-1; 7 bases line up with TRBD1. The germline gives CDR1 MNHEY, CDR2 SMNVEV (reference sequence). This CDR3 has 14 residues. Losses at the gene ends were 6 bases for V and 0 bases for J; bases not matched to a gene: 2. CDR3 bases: TGTGCCAGCAGCTCAGGGGGCTCCTACAATGAGCAGTTCTTC. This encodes CASSSGGSYNEQFF.

CDR3 protein: CASSLGRGGNTEAFF. The CDR3 nucleotides read TGTGCCAGCAGCTTAGGCCGGGGGGGGAACACTGAAGCTTTCTTT. V is TRBV13 and J is TRBJ1-1; a weak D match, TRBD1 (5 bases). The CDR3 consists of 15 residues. Germline CDR1 is PRHDT and CDR2 is FYEKMQ (reference sequence). Trimming took off 0 bases at V and 1 base at J, with 9 bases between the two ends.

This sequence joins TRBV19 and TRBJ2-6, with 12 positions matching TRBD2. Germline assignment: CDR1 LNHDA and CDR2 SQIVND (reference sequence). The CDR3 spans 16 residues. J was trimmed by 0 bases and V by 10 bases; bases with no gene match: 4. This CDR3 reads CATRTSGNSGANVLTF. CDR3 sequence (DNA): TGTGCCACGAGGACTAGCGGGAACTCTGGGGCCAACGTCCTGACTTTC.

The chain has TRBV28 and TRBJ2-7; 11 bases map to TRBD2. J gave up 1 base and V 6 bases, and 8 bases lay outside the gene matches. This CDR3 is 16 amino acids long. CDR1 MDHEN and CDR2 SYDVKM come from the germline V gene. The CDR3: CASSLGTSGKSYEQYF. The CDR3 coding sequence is TGTGCCAGCAGCTTGGGGACTAGCGGAAAATCCTACGAGCAGTACTTC.

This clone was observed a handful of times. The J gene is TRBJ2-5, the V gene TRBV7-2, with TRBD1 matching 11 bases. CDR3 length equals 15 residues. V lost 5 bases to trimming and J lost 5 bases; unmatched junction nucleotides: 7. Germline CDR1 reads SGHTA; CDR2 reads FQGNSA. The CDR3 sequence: CASSVRTGGRETQYF. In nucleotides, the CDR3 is TGTGCCAGCAGCGTCAGGACAGGGGGCAGGGAGACCCAGTACTTC.

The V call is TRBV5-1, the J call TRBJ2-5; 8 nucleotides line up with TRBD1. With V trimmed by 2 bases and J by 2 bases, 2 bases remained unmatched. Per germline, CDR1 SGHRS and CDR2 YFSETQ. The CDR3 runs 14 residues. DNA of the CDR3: TGCGCCAGCAGCTTAACAGGGGGGCAAGAGACCCAGTACTTC. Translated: CASSLTGGQETQYF.

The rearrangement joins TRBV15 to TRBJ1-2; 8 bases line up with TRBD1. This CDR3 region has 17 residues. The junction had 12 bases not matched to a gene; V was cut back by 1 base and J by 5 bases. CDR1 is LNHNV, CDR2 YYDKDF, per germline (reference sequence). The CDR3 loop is CATSRVGQVVYGYGYTF. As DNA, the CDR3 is TGTGCCACCAGCAGAGTGGGACAGGTAGTATATGGTTATGGCTACACCTTC.

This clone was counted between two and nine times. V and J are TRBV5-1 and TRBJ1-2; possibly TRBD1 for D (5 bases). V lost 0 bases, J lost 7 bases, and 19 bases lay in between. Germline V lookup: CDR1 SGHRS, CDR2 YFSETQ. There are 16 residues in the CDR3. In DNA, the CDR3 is TGCGCCAGCAGCTTGGTAGCATCCGGCAGGGCCTCTGGCTACACCTTC. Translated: CASSLVASGRASGYTF.

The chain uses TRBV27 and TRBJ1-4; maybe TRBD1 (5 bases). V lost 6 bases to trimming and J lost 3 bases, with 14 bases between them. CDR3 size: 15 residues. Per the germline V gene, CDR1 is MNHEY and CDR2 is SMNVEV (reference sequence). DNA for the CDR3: TGTGCCAGCAGAAATGGAGGGGCAGCTAATGAAAAACTGTTTTTT. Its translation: CASRNGGAANEKLFF.

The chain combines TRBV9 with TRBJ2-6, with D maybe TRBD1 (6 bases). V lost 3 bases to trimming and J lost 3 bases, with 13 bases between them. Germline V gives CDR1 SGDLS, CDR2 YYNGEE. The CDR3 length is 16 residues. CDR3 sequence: CASSAQAGVGANVLTF. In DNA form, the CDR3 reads TGTGCCAGCAGCGCGCAGGCAGGGGTTGGGGCCAACGTCCTGACTTTC.

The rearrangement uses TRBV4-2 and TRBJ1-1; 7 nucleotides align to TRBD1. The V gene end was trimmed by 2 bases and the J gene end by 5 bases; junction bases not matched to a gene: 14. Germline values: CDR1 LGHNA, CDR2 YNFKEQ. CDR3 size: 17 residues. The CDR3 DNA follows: TGTGCCAGCAGCCAAATCTTACAGGGGCCTCGGGGGACTGAAGCTTTCTTT. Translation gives CASSQILQGPRGTEAFF.

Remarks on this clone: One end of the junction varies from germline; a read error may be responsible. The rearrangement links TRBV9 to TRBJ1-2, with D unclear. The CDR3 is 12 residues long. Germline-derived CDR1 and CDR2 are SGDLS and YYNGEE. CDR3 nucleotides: TGTGCCAGCAGCTCCCGGGTTGACGGGTTCCTTTTC. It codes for CASSSRVDGFLF. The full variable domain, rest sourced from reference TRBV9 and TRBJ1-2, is DSGVTQTPKHLITATGQRVTLRCSPRSGDLSVYWYQQSLDQGLQFLIQYYNGEERAKGNILERFSAQQFPDLHSELNLSSLELGDSALYFCASSSRVDGFLFGSGTRLTVV.

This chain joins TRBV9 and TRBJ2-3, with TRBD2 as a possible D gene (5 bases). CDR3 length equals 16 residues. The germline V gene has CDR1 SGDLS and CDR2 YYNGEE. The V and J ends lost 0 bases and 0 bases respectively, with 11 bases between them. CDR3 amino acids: CASSVEELGSTDTQYF. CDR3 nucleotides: TGTGCCAGCAGCGTAGAGGAACTAGGTAGCACAGATACGCAGTATTTT. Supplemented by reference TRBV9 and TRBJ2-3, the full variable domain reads DSGVTQTPKHLITATGQRVTLRCSPRSGDLSVYWYQQSLDQGLQFLIQYYNGEERAKGNILERFSAQQFPDLHSELNLSSLELGDSALYFCASSVEELGSTDTQYFGPGTRLTVL.

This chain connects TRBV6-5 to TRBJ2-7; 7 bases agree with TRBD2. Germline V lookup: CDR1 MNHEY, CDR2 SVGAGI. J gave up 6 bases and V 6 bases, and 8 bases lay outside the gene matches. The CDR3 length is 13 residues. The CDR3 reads CASRSGGSTEQYF. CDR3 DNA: TGTGCCAGCAGGTCGGGGGGTTCGACCGAGCAGTACTTC.

For the CDR3, the DNA is TGTGCCAGCAGCAGGGTTACTAGCGGGGGGGAGCAGTTCTTC. As protein: CASSRVTSGGEQFF. This chain joins TRBV7-2 and TRBJ2-1; TRBD2 matches at 12 bases. V lost 5 bases and J lost 10; bases outside the gene matches: 6. The CDR3 covers 14 residues. CDR1 SGHTA and CDR2 FQGNSA come from the germline V gene. Drawing the rest from reference TRBV7-2 and TRBJ2-1, the complete variable domain is GAGVSQSPSNKVTEKGKDVELRCDPISGHTALYWYRQSLGQGLEFLIYFQGNSAPDKSGLPSDRFSAERTGGSVSTLTIQRTQQEDSAVYLCASSRVTSGGEQFFGPGTRLTVL.

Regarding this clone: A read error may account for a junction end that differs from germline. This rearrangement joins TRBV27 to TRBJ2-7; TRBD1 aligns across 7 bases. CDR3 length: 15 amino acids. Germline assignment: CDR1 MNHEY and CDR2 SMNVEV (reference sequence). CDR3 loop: CASSLSKGANSEQYF. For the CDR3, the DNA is TGTGCCAGCAGTCTATCAAAGGGGGCGAATAGCGAGCAGTACTTC.

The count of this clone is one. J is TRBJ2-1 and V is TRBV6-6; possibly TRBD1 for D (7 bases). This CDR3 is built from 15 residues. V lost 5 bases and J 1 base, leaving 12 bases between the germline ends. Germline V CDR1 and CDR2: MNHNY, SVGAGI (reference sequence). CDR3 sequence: CASSTSGGSYNEQFF. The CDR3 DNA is TGTGCCAGCAGTACCTCAGGGGGGTCCTACAATGAGCAGTTCTTC.

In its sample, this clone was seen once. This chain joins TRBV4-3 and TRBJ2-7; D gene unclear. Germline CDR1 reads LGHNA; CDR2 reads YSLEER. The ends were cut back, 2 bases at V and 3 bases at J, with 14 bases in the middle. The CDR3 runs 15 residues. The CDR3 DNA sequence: TGCGCCAGCAGCCAACAGAGAACTACCTACTACGAGCAGTACTTC. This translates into CASSQQRTTYYEQYF.

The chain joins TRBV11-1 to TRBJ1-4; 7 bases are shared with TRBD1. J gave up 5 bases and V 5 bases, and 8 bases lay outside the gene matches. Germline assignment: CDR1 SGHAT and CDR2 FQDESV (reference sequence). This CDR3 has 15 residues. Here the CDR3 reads CASSPQGYQNEKLFF. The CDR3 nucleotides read TGTGCCAGCAGCCCACAGGGGTACCAGAATGAAAAACTGTTTTTT.